This TCR beta chain was profiled in a study of blood T cell repertoires in COVID-19. Here immunoSEQ multiplex PCR was the method, and the copy in TCRdb shows in-frame clones only, minus some. The sample lists fewer than 450,000 clones, around 90% occurring once. Only a few counts were recorded for this clone. This CDR3 is 12 amino acids long. Per germline, CDR1 SNHLY and CDR2 FYNNEI. V lost 3 bases to trimming and J lost 7 bases, with 9 bases between them. The TCR originated in a woman aged 40 to 50 with acute COVID-19. Sample: PBMCs or T cells enriched from blood (not recorded which). This chain joins TRBV2 and TRBJ1-1; perhaps TRBD1 as D (5 bases). CDR3 loop: CASSDGGFEAFF. CDR3 bases: TGTGCCAGCAGTGACGGGGGTTTTGAAGCTTTCTTT. Full variable domain (outside the CDR3, taken from reference TRBV2 and TRBJ1-1): EPEVTQTPSHQVTQMGQEVILRCVPISNHLYFYWYRQILGQKVEFLVSFYNNEISEKSEIFDDQFSVERPDGSNFTLKIRSTKLEDSAMYFCASSDGGFEAFFGQGTRLTVV.